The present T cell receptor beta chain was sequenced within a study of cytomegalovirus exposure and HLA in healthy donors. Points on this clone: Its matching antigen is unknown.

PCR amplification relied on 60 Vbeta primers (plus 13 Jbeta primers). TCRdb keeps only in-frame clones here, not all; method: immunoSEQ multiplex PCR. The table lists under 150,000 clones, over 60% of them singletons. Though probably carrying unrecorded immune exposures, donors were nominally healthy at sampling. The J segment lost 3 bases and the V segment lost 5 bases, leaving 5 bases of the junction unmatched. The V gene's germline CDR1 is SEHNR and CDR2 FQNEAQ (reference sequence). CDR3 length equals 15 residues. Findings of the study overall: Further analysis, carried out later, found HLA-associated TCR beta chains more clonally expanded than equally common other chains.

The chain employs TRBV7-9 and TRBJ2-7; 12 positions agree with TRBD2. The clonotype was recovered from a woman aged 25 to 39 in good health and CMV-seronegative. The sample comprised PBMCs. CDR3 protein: CASSPTSGGFYEQYF. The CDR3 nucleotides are TGTGCCAGCAGCCCTACTAGCGGGGGGTTCTACGAGCAGTACTTC.